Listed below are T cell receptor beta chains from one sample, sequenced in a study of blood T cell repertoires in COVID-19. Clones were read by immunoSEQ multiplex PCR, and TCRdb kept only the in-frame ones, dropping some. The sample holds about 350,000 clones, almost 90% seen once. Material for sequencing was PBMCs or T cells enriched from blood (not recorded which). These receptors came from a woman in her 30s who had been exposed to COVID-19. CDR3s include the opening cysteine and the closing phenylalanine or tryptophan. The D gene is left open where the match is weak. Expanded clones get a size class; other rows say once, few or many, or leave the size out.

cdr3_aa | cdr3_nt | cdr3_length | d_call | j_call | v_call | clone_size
CSVEDGLSGNTIYF | TGCAGCGTTGAAGATGGCCTCTCTGGAAACACCATATATTTT | 14 | - | TRBJ1-3 | TRBV29-1 | once
CASRTGTGGFTEAFF | TGTGCCAGTAGAACCGGGACAGGGGGCTTCACTGAAGCTTTCTTT | 15 | TRBD1 | TRBJ1-1 | TRBV19 | -
CASSFRGSRNEQFF | TGTGCCAGCAGCTTCCGCGGGAGTAGGAATGAGCAGTTCTTC | 14 | TRBD2 | TRBJ2-1 | TRBV7-2 | -
CASSLGTGNSPLHF | TGTGCCAGCAGCTTAGGCACAGGTAATTCACCCCTCCACTTT | 14 | - | TRBJ1-6 | TRBV11-2 | -
CASSLLGGYGNEQYF | TGTGCCAGCAGCTTACTTGGGGGGTACGGCAACGAGCAGTACTTC | 15 | - | TRBJ2-7 | TRBV11-2 | -
CASSTRDIYGYTF | TGTGCCAGTAGTACACGGGACATCTATGGCTACACCTTC | 13 | - | TRBJ1-2 | TRBV19 | -
CASSFLQGPAYGYTF | TGTGCCAGCAGCTTTCTACAGGGGCCCGCCTATGGCTACACCTTC | 15 | TRBD1 | TRBJ1-2 | TRBV11-3 | few
CASSLGQGAGETQYF | TGTGCCAGCTCCCTGGGGCAGGGGGCAGGGGAGACCCAGTACTTC | 15 | TRBD1 | TRBJ2-5 | TRBV28 | -
CASSQGAGTSSYEQYF | TGTGCCAGCAGCCAAGGGGCCGGGACTAGCTCCTACGAGCAGTACTTC | 16 | TRBD2 | TRBJ2-7 | TRBV4-2 | -
CATSEPTGTEAFF | TGTGCCACCAGTGAACCTACAGGGACTGAAGCTTTCTTT | 13 | - | TRBJ1-1 | TRBV24-1 | -
CASSFLDKPNSNQPQHF | TGTGCCAGCAGTTTCCTGGACAAACCAAATAGCAATCAGCCCCAGCATTTT | 17 | - | TRBJ1-5 | TRBV27 | -
CASSLTGGDSIQETQYF | TGTGCCAGCAGCTTAACGGGCGGGGACAGCATCCAAGAGACCCAGTACTTC | 17 | - | TRBJ2-5 | TRBV7-3 | -
CSVISQVQGENEKLFF | TGCAGCGTCATAAGTCAGGTACAGGGAGAGAATGAAAAACTGTTTTTT | 16 | - | TRBJ1-4 | TRBV29-1 | -
CASSPRTSGYNEQFF | TGTGCCAGCAGCCCCCGGACTAGCGGCTACAATGAGCAGTTCTTC | 15 | TRBD2 | TRBJ2-1 | TRBV7-3 | -
CASSQGGPVPGELFF | TGTGCCAGCAGCCAGGGAGGGCCAGTGCCCGGGGAGCTGTTTTTT | 15 | TRBD2 | TRBJ2-2 | TRBV4-2 | -
CASSVAPSSPLHF | TGTGCCAGCAGCGTAGCTCCGAGCTCACCCCTCCACTTT | 13 | - | TRBJ1-6 | TRBV9 | -
CASSPLEQGLNTEAFF | TGTGCCAGCTCACCACTGGAACAGGGCTTGAACACTGAAGCTTTCTTT | 16 | - | TRBJ1-1 | TRBV18 | -
CASSARQGAYNEQFF | TGCGCCAGCAGTGCACGACAGGGGGCGTATAATGAGCAGTTCTTC | 15 | TRBD1 | TRBJ2-1 | TRBV10-1 | -
CAWRGGTGYGYTF | TGTGCCTGGAGGGGGGGGACAGGGTATGGCTACACCTTC | 13 | TRBD1 | TRBJ1-2 | TRBV30 | once
CASSHGGRETQYF | TGCGCCAGCTCACACGGGGGGAGGGAGACCCAGTACTTC | 13 | TRBD2 | TRBJ2-5 | TRBV5-1 | -
CASSQARDLPLGYTF | TGTGCCAGCAGCCAAGCCCGAGATTTGCCCCTCGGCTACACCTTC | 15 | - | TRBJ1-2 | TRBV4-2 | -
CASHSRGGAEAFF | TGTGCCAGTCATTCCCGCGGGGGGGCTGAAGCTTTCTTT | 13 | - | TRBJ1-1 | TRBV19 | -
CASSPGFPSNTGELFF | TGCGCCAGCAGCCCTGGCTTCCCTTCGAACACCGGGGAGCTGTTTTTT | 16 | - | TRBJ2-2 | TRBV5-1 | -
CASSLLGSAGELFF | TGTGCCAGCAGCTTATTAGGTAGCGCCGGGGAGCTGTTTTTT | 14 | - | TRBJ2-2 | TRBV7-9 | -
CASSHARGYEQYF | TGTGCCAGCAGTCACGCAAGGGGCTACGAGCAGTACTTC | 13 | - | TRBJ2-7 | TRBV27 | -
CASSSPGQGDWGYTF | TGTGCCAGCAGTTCCCCGGGACAGGGGGATTGGGGCTACACCTTC | 15 | TRBD1 | TRBJ1-2 | TRBV6-5 | -
CASSQGLWVLNEKLFF | TGTGCCAGCAGCCAGGGGTTGTGGGTCCTTAATGAAAAACTGTTTTTT | 16 | - | TRBJ1-4 | TRBV7-3 | -
CATSDPSWGRNEQFF | TGTGCCACCAGTGACCCCTCTTGGGGGCGCAATGAGCAGTTCTTC | 15 | - | TRBJ2-1 | TRBV24-1 | once
CASSLSQGRNEQFF | TGTGCCAGCAGCTTATCCCAGGGGAGAAATGAGCAGTTCTTC | 14 | - | TRBJ2-1 | TRBV11-2 | -
CASSLPDRGYGYTF | TGTGCCAGCAGTCTCCCAGACAGGGGCTATGGCTACACCTTC | 14 | TRBD1 | TRBJ1-2 | TRBV6-5 | -
CASSPPGLPTDTQYF | TGTGCCAGCTCACCGCCGGGACTTCCCACAGATACGCAGTATTTT | 15 | - | TRBJ2-3 | TRBV18 | -
CASRPTGGAGSYEQYF | TGTGCCAGCAGACCTACAGGGGGCGCGGGCTCCTACGAGCAGTACTTC | 16 | TRBD1 | TRBJ2-7 | TRBV14 | -
CASSEGAGGPDTQYF | TGTGCCAGCAGTGAAGGGGCGGGGGGCCCAGATACGCAGTATTTT | 15 | TRBD2 | TRBJ2-3 | TRBV2 | -
CASSLLDRVIQETQYF | TGTGCCAGCTCGCTACTGGACAGGGTAATTCAGGAGACCCAGTACTTC | 16 | TRBD1 | TRBJ2-5 | TRBV18 | -
CASCGAAREKLFF | TGTGCCAGCTGTGGGGCAGCTAGAGAAAAACTGTTTTTT | 13 | - | TRBJ1-4 | TRBV28 | few
CASSLGGGAPYEQYF | TGTGCCAGCAGCTTGGGCGGGGGGGCTCCCTACGAGCAGTACTTC | 15 | TRBD2 | TRBJ2-7 | TRBV5-6 | -
CASSWDIQETQYF | TGTGCCAGTAGCTGGGACATTCAAGAGACCCAGTACTTC | 13 | - | TRBJ2-5 | TRBV19 | -
CATSRVALIETQYF | TGTGCCACCAGCAGAGTGGCTTTAATAGAGACCCAGTACTTC | 14 | - | TRBJ2-5 | TRBV15 | -
CASRETSGFNNEQFF | TGTGCCAGCAGGGAGACTAGCGGGTTCAACAATGAGCAGTTCTTC | 15 | TRBD2 | TRBJ2-1 | TRBV6-5 | -
CASTPGLDLSTDTQYF | TGTGCCAGCACGCCGGGACTAGATCTTAGCACAGATACGCAGTATTTT | 16 | TRBD2 | TRBJ2-3 | TRBV3-1/TRBV3-2 | once
CASSPGGATNTGELFF | TGTGCCAGCAGCCCCGGTGGGGCTACGAACACCGGGGAGCTGTTTTTT | 16 | - | TRBJ2-2 | TRBV5-4 | -
CASSLLQQGAHEQYF | TGTGCCAGCAGTTTACTCCAACAGGGGGCCCACGAGCAGTACTTC | 15 | TRBD1 | TRBJ2-7 | TRBV28 | -
CASSYTGIGNQPQHF | TGTGCCAGCAGTTACACGGGTATTGGCAATCAGCCCCAGCATTTT | 15 | - | TRBJ1-5 | TRBV6-5 | -
CATSRDPGLADGNEQFF | TGTGCCACCAGCAGAGACCCCGGACTAGCGGACGGGAATGAGCAGTTCTTC | 17 | TRBD2 | TRBJ2-1 | TRBV15 | -
CASRADRDSYEQYF | TGTGCCAGTAGGGCAGACAGGGACTCCTACGAGCAGTACTTC | 14 | TRBD1 | TRBJ2-7 | TRBV19 | -
CSAGTSGYEQYF | TGCAGCGCCGGGACTAGCGGTTACGAGCAGTACTTC | 12 | TRBD2 | TRBJ2-7 | TRBV29-1 | -
CASSRGAYGYTF | TGTGCCAGCAGTCGCGGCGCCTATGGCTACACCTTC | 12 | - | TRBJ1-2 | TRBV12-3/TRBV12-4 | -
CASGGPTYEQYF | TGTGCCAGTGGCGGGCCCACCTACGAGCAGTACTTC | 12 | - | TRBJ2-7 | TRBV19 | -
CASSPPLPTSGRALSGITDTQYF | TGTGCCAGCTCACCTCCACTCCCGACTAGCGGGAGGGCACTGTCGGGAATCACAGATACGCAGTATTTT | 23 | TRBD2 | TRBJ2-3 | TRBV18 | -
CASSQDGTGDNEQFF | TGTGCCAGCAGCCAAGACGGGACGGGGGACAATGAGCAGTTCTTC | 15 | - | TRBJ2-1 | TRBV4-2 | -
CASSLRQPLNQPQHF | TGTGCCAGCAGTTTGAGGCAGCCTCTCAATCAGCCCCAGCATTTT | 15 | - | TRBJ1-5 | TRBV28 | -
CASSQARQGHEQYF | TGTGCCAGCAGCCAAGCCCGACAGGGCCACGAGCAGTACTTC | 14 | TRBD1 | TRBJ2-7 | TRBV3-1/TRBV3-2 | -
CAISTGGYGYTF | TGTGCCATTTCAACAGGGGGATATGGCTACACCTTC | 12 | TRBD1 | TRBJ1-2 | TRBV28 | -
CASSPGTNTDTQYF | TGTGCCAGCAGCCCCGGGACTAACACAGATACGCAGTATTTT | 14 | TRBD2 | TRBJ2-3 | TRBV5-4 | -
CASSQPAGVGYTF | TGTGCCAGCAGCCAGCCCGCAGGGGTCGGCTACACCTTC | 13 | - | TRBJ1-2 | TRBV3-1/TRBV3-2 | -
CASSVRVRDEKLFF | TGTGCCAGCAGCGTACGGGTGAGGGATGAAAAACTGTTTTTT | 14 | - | TRBJ1-4 | TRBV9 | -
CASSVGDGQAGNTIYF | TGTGCCAGCAGCGTAGGGGACGGACAGGCTGGAAACACCATATATTTT | 16 | TRBD1 | TRBJ1-3 | TRBV9 | -
CASSPNRAGNTIYF | TGTGCCAGCTCACCGAACCGGGCTGGAAACACCATATATTTT | 14 | - | TRBJ1-3 | TRBV18 | -
CASRVAVYNEQFF | TGTGCCAGCAGGGTAGCGGTCTACAATGAGCAGTTCTTC | 13 | - | TRBJ2-1 | TRBV2 | -
CASSFTGSIEQSQFF | TGTGCCAGCAGCTTTACGGGATCCATCGAGCAGTCGCAGTTCTTC | 15 | - | TRBJ2-1 | TRBV7-3 | few